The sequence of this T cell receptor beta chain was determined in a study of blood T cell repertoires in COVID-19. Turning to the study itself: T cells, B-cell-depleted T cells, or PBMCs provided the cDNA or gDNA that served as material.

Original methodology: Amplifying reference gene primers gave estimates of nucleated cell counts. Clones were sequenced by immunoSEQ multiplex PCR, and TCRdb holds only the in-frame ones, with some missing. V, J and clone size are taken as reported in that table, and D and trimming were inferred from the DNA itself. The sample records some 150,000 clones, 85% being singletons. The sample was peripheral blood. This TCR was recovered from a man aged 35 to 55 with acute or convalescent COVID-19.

CDR3 protein: CASTNPSNYGYTF. CDR3 DNA sequence: TGTGCCAGCACTAACCCGTCGAACTATGGCTACACCTTC. This chain links TRBV6-6 with TRBJ1-2; D is uncertain. This CDR3 comprises 13 residues. Germline values: CDR1 MNHNY, CDR2 SVGAGI (reference sequence). Trimming pared 7 bases from V and 2 bases from J, leaving 11 bases between.